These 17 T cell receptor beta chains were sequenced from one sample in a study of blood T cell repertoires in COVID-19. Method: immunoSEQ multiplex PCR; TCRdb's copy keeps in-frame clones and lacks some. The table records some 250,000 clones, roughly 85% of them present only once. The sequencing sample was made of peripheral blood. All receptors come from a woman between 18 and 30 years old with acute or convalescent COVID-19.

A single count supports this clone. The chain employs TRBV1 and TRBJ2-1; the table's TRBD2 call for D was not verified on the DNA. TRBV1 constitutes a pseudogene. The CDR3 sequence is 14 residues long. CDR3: CTSSRRVGANEQFF. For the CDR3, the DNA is TGCACCAGCAGCCGGAGGGTCGGGGCCAATGAGCAGTTCTTC.

The CDR3, as DNA: TGTGCCAGCAGCTTGGAACCAGCGGGGTACCAAGAGACCCAGTACTTC. It is translated as CASSLEPAGYQETQYF. The chain employs TRBV5-4 and TRBJ2-5; 7 bases map to TRBD2. V shed 0 bases, J shed 0 bases, and the junction held 5 bases outside the gene matches. This CDR3 has 16 residues. Per germline, CDR1 SGHNT and CDR2 YYREEE (reference sequence).

DNA for the CDR3: TGTGCCAGTAGTATAGTTGGACAGGCCGGCTATGGCTACACCTTC. It encodes CASSIVGQAGYGYTF. The chain recombines TRBV19 with TRBJ1-2, with 7 bases lining up with TRBD1. Germline CDR1 is LNHDA and CDR2 is SQIVND (reference sequence). The CDR3 has 15 residues. V lost 1 base and J lost 4; bases outside the gene matches: 6.

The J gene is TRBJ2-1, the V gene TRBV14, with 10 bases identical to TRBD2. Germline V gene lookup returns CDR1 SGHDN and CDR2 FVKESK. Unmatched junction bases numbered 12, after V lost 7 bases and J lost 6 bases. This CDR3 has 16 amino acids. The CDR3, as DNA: TGTGCCAGCAAACCGTTCGTAGCGGGAGGAAGCAATGAGCAGTTCTTC. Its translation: CASKPFVAGGSNEQFF. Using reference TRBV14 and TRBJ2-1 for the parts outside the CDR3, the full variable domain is EAGVTQFPSHSVIEKGQTVTLRCDPISGHDNLYWYRRVMGKEIKFLLHFVKESKQDESGMPNNRFLAERTGGTYSTLKVQPAELEDSGVYFCASKPFVAGGSNEQFFGPGTRLTVL.

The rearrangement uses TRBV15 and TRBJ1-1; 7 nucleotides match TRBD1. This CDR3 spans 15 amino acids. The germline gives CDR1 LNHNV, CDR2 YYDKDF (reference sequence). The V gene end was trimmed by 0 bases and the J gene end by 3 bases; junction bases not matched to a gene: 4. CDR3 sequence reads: CATSRDVDRYTEAFF. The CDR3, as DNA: TGTGCCACCAGCAGAGATGTGGACAGGTACACTGAAGCTTTCTTT.

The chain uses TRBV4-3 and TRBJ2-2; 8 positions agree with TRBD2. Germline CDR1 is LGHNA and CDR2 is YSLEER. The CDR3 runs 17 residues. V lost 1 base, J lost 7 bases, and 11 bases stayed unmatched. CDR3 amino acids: CASSQGSAGGKGGELFF. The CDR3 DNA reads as TGCGCCAGCAGCCAAGGTTCGGCGGGAGGAAAGGGCGGGGAGCTGTTTTTT.

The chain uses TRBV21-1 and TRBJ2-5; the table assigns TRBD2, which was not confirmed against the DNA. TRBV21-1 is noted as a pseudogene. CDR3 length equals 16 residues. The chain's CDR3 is CASSNKRTSGSLTQYF. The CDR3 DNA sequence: TGTGCCAGCAGCAACAAACGGACTAGCGGGAGTTTAACCCAGTACTTC.

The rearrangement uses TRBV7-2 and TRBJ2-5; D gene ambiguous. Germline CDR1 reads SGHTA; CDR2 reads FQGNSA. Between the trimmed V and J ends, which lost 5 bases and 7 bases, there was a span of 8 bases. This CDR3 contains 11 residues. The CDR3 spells CASSASGTQYF. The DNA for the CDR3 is TGTGCCAGCAGCGCCAGTGGGACCCAGTACTTC. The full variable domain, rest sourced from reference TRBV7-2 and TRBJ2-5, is GAGVSQSPSNKVTEKGKDVELRCDPISGHTALYWYRQSLGQGLEFLIYFQGNSAPDKSGLPSDRFSAERTGGSVSTLTIQRTQQEDSAVYLCASSASGTQYFGPGTRLLVL.

The CDR3 spells CAWAPRDFSPLHF. CDR3 sequence (DNA): TGTGCCTGGGCCCCACGGGACTTTTCACCCCTCCACTTT. The chain couples TRBV30 to TRBJ1-6; perhaps TRBD1 as D (5 bases). Trimming stripped 5 bases from V and 9 bases from J, with 14 bases between. Germline V gene data show CDR1 as GTSNPN and CDR2 as SVGIG (reference sequence). The CDR3 length is 13 residues.

CDR3 DNA: TGTGCCAGCAGCTTAGTCGCACAGTATGGCTACACCTTC. It encodes CASSLVAQYGYTF. The V and J genes are TRBV7-9 and TRBJ1-2, with unresolved D. There are 13 residues in the CDR3. Germline lookup yields CDR1 SEHNR and CDR2 FQNEAQ (reference sequence). V dropped 1 base and J dropped 5 bases, with 8 bases sitting between them.

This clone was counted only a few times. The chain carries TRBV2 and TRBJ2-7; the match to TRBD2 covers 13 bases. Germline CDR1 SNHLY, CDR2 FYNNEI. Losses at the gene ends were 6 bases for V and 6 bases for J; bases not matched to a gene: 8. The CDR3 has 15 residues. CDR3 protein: CASRQGLAGEGEQYF. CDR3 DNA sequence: TGTGCCAGCAGACAAGGACTAGCGGGAGAGGGCGAGCAGTACTTC.

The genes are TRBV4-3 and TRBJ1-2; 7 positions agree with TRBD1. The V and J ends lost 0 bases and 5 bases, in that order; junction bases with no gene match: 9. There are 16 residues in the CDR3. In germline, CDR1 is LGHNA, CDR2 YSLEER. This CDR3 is CASSQDWRGGGYGYTF. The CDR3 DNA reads TGCGCCAGCAGCCAAGACTGGCGAGGGGGCGGGTATGGCTACACCTTC.

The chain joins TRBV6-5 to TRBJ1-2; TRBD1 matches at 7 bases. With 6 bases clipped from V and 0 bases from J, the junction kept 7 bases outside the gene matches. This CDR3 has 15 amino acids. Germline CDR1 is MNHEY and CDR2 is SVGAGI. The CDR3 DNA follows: TGTGCCAGCAGCTTGACTGACAGGGCTAACTATGGCTACACCTTC. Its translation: CASSLTDRANYGYTF.

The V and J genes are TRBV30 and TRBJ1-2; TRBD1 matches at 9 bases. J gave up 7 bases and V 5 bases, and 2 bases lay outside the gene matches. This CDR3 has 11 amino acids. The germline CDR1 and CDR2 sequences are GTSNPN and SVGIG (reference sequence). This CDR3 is CAWPTGGGYTF. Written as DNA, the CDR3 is TGTGCCTGGCCGACAGGGGGTGGCTACACCTTC.

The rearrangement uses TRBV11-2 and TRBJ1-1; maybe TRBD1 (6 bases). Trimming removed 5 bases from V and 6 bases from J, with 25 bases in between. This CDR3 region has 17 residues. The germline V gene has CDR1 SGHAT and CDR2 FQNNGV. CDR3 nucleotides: TGTGCCAGCAGCAATCCCAGGGGTCCCGCGGCCAACGCTGAAGCTTTCTTT. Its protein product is CASSNPRGPAANAEAFF.

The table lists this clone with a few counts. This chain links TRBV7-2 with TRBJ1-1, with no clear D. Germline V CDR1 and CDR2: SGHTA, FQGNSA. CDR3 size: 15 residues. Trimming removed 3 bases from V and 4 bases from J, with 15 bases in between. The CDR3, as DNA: TGTGCCAGCAGCTTTGGGTCGGGAGGCGTCACTGAAGCTTTCTTT. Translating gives CASSFGSGGVTEAFF.

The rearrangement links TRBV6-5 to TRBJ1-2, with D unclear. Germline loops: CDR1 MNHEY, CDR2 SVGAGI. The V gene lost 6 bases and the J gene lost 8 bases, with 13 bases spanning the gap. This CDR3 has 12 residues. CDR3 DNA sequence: TGTGCCAGCAGGGAGGACTGGCACGGCTACACCTTC. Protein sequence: CASREDWHGYTF.